The clone carrying this T cell receptor (beta chain) was seen many times. Its antigen is still unknown. The data stem from a study of T cell repertoires in cytomegalovirus infection. Study at large: CMV epitopes, recently identified HLA-C-restricted and well-studied HLA-B-restricted, were used. Matching HLA type, along with CMV infection, was indicated by public TCR beta signatures. The study, taken as a whole, reports: CMV-specific HLA-C-restricted TCR beta clonotypes dominated the ex vivo response. Frequencies of public TCR beta families were cumulated, and this identified carriers of CMV plus the relevant HLA.

TCRdb re-called the reads through MiXCR, storing one row per CDR3 protein. The sample consists of about 920,000 distinct CDR3 sequences, approximately 30% of them appearing once. The CDR3 length is 14 residues. V was pared by 5 bases and J by 6 bases, with 7 bases of the junction left unmatched. Germline assignment: CDR1 MNHNY and CDR2 SVGAGI (reference sequence). This receptor was taken from a human donor in good health (CMV status not recorded). Some clones in this sample may be carry-over from other donors' samples. The sequences come from cultured CD8+ T cells from PBMCs, collected from culture after CMV antigen stimulation. The chain links TRBV6-6 to TRBJ1-5; 7 bases are shared with TRBD1. As DNA, the CDR3 is TGTGCCAGCAGTACAGACAGGGTTGGTCAGCCCCAGCATTTT. Residues: CASSTDRVGQPQHF.